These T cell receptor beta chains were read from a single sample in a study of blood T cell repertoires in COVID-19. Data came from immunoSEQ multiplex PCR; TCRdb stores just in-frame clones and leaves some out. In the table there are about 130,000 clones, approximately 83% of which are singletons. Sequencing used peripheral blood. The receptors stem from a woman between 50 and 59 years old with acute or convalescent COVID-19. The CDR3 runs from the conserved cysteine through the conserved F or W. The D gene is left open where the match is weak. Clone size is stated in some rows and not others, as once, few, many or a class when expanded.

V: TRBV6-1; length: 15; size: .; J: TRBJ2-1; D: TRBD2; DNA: TGTGCCAGCAGTGACCCCGGGGGGTATAACAATGAGCAGTTCTTC; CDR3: CASSDPGGYNNEQFF
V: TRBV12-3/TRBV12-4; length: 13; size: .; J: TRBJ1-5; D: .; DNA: TGTGCCAGCAGTTTGGAGTGGTTTCAGCCCCAGCATTTT; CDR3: CASSLEWFQPQHF
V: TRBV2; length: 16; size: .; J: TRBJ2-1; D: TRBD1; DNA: TGTGCCAGCAGTGTAGTGGCGACAGGGGGCAAAAATGAGCAGTTCTTC; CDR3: CASSVVATGGKNEQFF
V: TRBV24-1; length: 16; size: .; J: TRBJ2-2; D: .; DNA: TGTGCCACCAGTGATTGGGGCCCAACGGGCACCGGGGAGCTGTTTTTT; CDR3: CATSDWGPTGTGELFF
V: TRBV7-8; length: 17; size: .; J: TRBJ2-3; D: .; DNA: TGTGCCAGCAGCTTAGCGCTCGGGGCGGGGGCCCGAAATACGCAGTATTTT; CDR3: CASSLALGAGARNTQYF
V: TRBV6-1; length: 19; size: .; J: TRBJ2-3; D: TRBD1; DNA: TGTGCCAGCAGTGCGCTGGACAGGGTGACGTACACCTCCACAGATACGCAGTATTTT; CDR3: CASSALDRVTYTSTDTQYF
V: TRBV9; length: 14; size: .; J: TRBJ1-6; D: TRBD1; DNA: TGTGCCAGCAGCTTCAGGGGGAGTAATTCACCCCTCCACTTT; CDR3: CASSFRGSNSPLHF
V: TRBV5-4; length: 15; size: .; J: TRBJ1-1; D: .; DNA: TGTGCCAGCAGTGGGGGGTCACCCATGAACACTGAAGCTTTCTTT; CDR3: CASSGGSPMNTEAFF
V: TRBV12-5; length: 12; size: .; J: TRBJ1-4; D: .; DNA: TGTGCTAGTGCACTAAGTGGTGAAAAACTGTTTTTT; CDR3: CASALSGEKLFF
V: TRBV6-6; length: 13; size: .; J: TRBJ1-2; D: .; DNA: TGTGCCAGCAGTCTGGGGCTTGTGCCTTACTACACCTTC; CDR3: CASSLGLVPYYTF
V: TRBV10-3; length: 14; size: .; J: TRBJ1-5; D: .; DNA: TGTGCCATCAGTAGGGACGGGCGGGAACGGCCCCAGCATTTT; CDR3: CAISRDGRERPQHF
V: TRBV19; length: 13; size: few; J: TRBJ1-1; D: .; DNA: TGTGCCAGTAGTAAGAGGGTAAACACTGAAGCTTTCTTT; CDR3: CASSKRVNTEAFF
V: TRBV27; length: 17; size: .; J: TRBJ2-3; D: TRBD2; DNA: TGTGCCAGCAGTCCGCGGACTAGCGGATATAGCACAGATACGCAGTATTTT; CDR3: CASSPRTSGYSTDTQYF
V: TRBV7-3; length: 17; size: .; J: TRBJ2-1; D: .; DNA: TGTGCCAGCAGCGAAGGGCCCGGGCAGGGATATAGGAATGAGCAGTTCTTC; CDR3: CASSEGPGQGYRNEQFF
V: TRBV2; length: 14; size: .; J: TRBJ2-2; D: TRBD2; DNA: TGTGCCAGCAAAACTAGCGGGGGGTCGGGGGAGCTGTTTTTT; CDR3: CASKTSGGSGELFF
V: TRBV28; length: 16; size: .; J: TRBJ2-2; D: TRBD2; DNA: TGTGCCAGCAGTCCCGGACTAGCGGGGGGCACCGGGGAGCTGTTTTTT; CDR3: CASSPGLAGGTGELFF
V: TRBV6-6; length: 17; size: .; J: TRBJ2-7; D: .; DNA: TGTGCCAGCAGTCGAGTCCTCCCGACTAACCAGCCCTACGAGCAGTACTTC; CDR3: CASSRVLPTNQPYEQYF
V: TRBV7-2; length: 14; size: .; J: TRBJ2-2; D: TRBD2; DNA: TGTGCCAGCAGGCGGACTAGCACCACCGGGGAGCTGTTTTTT; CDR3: CASRRTSTTGELFF
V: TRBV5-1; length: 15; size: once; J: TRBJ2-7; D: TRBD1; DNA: TGCGCCAGCAGCGCCACGACAGGGCAAGTCAACGAGCAGTACTTC; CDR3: CASSATTGQVNEQYF
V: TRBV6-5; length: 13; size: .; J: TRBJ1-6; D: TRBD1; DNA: TGTGCCACCTCGGACAGGGTAGGCTCACCCCTCCACTTT; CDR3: CATSDRVGSPLHF
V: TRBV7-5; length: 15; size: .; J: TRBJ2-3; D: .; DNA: TGTGCCAGAAGCTTACTGGCGGGAAGCACAGATACGCAGTATTTT; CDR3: CARSLLAGSTDTQYF
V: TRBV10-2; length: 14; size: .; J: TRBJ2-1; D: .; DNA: TGCGCCAGCAGTGAAGACAGCCCCTACAATGAGCAGTTCTTC; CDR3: CASSEDSPYNEQFF
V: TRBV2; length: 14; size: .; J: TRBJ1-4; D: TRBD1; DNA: TGTGCCAGCAGGACAGGGGGAACTAATGAAAAACTGTTTTTT; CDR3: CASRTGGTNEKLFF
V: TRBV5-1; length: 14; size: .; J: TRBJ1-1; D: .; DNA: TGCGCCAGCAGCATAGAGTCGCTGAACACTGAAGCTTTCTTT; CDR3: CASSIESLNTEAFF
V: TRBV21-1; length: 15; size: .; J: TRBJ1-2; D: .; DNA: TGTGCCAGCAGCCCCGGGACAGCCTCCCGTGCAGGCTACACCTTC; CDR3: CASSPGTASRAGYTF
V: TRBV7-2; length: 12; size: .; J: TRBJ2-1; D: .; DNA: TGTGCCAGCAGCCGGACTGGCAATGAGCAGTTCTTC; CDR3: CASSRTGNEQFF
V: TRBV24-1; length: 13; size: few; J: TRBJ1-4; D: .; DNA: TGTGCCACCTCAACAGGGTTGGGCGAAAAACTGTTTTTT; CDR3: CATSTGLGEKLFF
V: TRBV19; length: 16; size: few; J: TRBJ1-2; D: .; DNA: TGTGCCAGTAGTATTGCGTCAGGGGCGGCTAACTATGGCTACACCTTC; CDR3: CASSIASGAANYGYTF
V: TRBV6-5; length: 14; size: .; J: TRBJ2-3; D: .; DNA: TGTGCCAGCAGTTACTCGAAGAGACAGGAAATGCAGTATTTT; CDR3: CASSYSKRQEMQYF
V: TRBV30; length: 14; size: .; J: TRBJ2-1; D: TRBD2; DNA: TGTGCCTGGAGTAAAGGACTAGCGGGGGGGAGCAGTTTCTTC; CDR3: CAWSKGLAGGSSFF
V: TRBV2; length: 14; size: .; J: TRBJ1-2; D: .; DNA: TGTGCCAGCAGTGAAGCCGGACAGTTCTATGGCTACACCTTC; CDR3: CASSEAGQFYGYTF
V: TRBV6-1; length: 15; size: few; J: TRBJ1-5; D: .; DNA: TGTGCCAGCAGTGAAGCTTCGGGGGGAAGTCAGCCCCAGCATTTT; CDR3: CASSEASGGSQPQHF
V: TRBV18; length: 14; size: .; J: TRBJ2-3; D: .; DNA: TGTGCCAGCTCACCGGACACTAGCACAGATACGCAGTATTTT; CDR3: CASSPDTSTDTQYF
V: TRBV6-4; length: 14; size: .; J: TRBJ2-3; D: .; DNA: TGTGCCAGCAGTGTTAGTGATGGCACAGATACGCAGTATTTT; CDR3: CASSVSDGTDTQYF
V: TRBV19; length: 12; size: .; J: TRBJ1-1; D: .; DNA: TGTGCCAGTAAGAGAAGAAACACTGAAGCTTTCTTT; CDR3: CASKRRNTEAFF
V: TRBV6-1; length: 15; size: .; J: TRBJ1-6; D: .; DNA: TGTGCCAGCAGTGAGGGCACACACCATAATTCACCCCTCCACTTT; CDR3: CASSEGTHHNSPLHF
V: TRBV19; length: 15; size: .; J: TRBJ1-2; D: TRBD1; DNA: TGTGCCAGTAGTACGCCCGACAGGGCCGAAAGGGGCTACACCTTC; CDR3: CASSTPDRAERGYTF
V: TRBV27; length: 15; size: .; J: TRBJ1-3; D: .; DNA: TGTGCCAGCAGTTTAGGACTGAGCTCTGGAAACACCATATATTTT; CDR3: CASSLGLSSGNTIYF
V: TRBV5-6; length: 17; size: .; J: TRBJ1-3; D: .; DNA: TGTGCCAGCAGCTTGATTTCAGGGGCTAGCTCTGGAAACACCATATATTTT; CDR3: CASSLISGASSGNTIYF
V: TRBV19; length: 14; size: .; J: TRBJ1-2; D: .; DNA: TGTGCCAGTAGGCAGGCAGGCCTTCAAGGTGGCTACACCTTC; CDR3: CASRQAGLQGGYTF
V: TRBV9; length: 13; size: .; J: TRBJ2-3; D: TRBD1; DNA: TGTGCGGGACAGGGGGCTGGAACAGATACGCAGTATTTT; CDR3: CAGQGAGTDTQYF
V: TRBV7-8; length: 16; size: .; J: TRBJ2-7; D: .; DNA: TGTGCCAGCAGCTTAGTGGGGGCGGATGTACCCTACGAGCAGTACTTC; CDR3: CASSLVGADVPYEQYF
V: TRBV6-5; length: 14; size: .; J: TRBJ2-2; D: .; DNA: TGTGCCAGCAGGCCGGGAACTAACACCGGGGAGCTGTTTTTT; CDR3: CASRPGTNTGELFF
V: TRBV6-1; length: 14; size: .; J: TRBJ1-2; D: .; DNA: TGTGCCAGCAGTGATGGAGGTTACAACTATGGCTACACCTTC; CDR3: CASSDGGYNYGYTF
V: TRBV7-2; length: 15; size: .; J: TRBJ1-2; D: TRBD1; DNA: TGTGCCAGCAGCCCGACAACCGGGACAGCCTATGGCTACACCTTC; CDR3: CASSPTTGTAYGYTF
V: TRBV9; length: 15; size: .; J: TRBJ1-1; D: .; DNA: TGTGCCAGCAGCGTAGCGGCGGGATTGAACACTGAAGCTTTCTTT; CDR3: CASSVAAGLNTEAFF
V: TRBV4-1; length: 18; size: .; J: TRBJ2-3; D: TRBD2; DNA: TGCGCCAGCAGCCAAGCCCTTAGCGGGGGAGACCTCACAGATACGCAGTATTTT; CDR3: CASSQALSGGDLTDTQYF
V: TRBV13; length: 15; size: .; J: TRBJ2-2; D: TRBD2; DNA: TGTGCCAGCAGTCCTCTAGCGGGGGAGGCCGGGGAGCTGTTTTTT; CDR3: CASSPLAGEAGELFF
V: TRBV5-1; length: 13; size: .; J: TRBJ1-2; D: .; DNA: TGCGCCAGCAGCTTGGATCCGGGTAGCGGCTACACCTTC; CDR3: CASSLDPGSGYTF
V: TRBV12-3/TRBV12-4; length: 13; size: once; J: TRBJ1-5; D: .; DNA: TGTGCCAGCCGGGAAGCAATCAATCAGCCCCAGCATTTT; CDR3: CASREAINQPQHF
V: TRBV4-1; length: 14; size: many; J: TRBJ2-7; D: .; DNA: TGCGCCAGCAGCCAAGTTTCAGTCCGCTACGAGCAGTACTTC; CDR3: CASSQVSVRYEQYF
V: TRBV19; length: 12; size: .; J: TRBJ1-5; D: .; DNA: TGTGCCAGTAGTACCCCTTCTATCTCCCAGCATTTT; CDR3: CASSTPSISQHF